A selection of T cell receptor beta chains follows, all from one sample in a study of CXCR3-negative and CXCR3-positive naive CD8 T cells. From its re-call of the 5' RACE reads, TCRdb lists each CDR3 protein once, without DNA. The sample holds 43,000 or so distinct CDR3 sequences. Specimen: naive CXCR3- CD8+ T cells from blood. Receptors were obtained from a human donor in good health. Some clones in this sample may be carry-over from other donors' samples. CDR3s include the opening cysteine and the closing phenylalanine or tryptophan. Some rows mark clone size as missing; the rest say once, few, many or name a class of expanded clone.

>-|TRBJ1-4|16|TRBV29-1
CSVRLAGWRSNEKLFF
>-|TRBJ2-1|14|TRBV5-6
CASSLGARDNEQFF
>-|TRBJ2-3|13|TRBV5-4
CASSLGVGDTQYF
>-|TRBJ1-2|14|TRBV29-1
CSVENRTGSKGYTF
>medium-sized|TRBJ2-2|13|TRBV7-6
CASSLGEDGELFF
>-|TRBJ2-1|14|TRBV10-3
CAISELYRGSEQFF
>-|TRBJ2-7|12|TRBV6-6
CASSYSVYEQYF
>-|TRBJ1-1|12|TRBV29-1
CSVATSNTEAFF
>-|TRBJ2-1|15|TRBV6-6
CASGTAAVSYNEQFF
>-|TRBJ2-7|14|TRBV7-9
CASSSWGKTYEQYF
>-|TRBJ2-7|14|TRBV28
CASSLDQGAYEQYF
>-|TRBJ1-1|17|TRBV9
CASSARQGMGGNTEAFF
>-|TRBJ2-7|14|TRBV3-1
CASSPTSGSYEQYF
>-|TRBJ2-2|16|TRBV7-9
CASSPGTGQNTGELFF
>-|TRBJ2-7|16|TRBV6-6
CASSYSPGRSSYEQYF